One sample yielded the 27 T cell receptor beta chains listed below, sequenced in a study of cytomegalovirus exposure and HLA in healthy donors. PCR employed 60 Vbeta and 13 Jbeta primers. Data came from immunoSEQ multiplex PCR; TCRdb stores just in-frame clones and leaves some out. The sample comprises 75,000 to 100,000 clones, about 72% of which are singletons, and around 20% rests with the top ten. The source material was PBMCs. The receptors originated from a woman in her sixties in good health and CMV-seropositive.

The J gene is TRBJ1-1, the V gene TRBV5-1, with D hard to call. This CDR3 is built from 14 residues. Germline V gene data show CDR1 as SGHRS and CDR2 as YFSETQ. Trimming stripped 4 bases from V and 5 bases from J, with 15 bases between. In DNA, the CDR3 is TGCGCCAGCAGCGTTCAGGTCACGGGAACTGAAGCTTTCTTT. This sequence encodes CASSVQVTGTEAFF. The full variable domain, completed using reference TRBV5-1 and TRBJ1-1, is KAGVTQTPRYLIKTRGQQVTLSCSPISGHRSVSWYQQTPGQGLQFLFEYFSETQRNKGNFPGRFSGRQFSNSRSEMNVSTLELGDSALYLCASSVQVTGTEAFFGQGTRLTVV.

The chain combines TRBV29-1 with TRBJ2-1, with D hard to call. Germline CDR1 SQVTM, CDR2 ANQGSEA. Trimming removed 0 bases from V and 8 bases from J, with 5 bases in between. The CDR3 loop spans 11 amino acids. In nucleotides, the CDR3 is TGCAGCGTTGAAGATCCGGATGAGCAGTTCTTC. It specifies CSVEDPDEQFF.

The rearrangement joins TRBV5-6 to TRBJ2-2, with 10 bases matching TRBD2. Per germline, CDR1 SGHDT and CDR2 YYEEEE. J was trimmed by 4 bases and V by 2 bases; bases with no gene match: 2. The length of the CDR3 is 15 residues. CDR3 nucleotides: TGTGCCAGCAGCTTCCCTAGCGGGAGCACCGGGGAGCTGTTTTTT. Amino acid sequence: CASSFPSGSTGELFF.

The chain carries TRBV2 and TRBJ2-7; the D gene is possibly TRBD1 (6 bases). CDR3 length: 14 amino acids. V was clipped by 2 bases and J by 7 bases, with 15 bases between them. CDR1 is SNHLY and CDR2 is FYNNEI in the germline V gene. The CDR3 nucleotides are TGTGCCAGCAGTGAAACGAGAGGGGGACGAGAGCAGTACTTC. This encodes CASSETRGGREQYF.

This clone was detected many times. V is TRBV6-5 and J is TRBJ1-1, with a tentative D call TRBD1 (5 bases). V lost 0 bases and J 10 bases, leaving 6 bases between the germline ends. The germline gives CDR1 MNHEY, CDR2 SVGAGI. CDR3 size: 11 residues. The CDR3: CASSYSGRAFF. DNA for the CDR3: TGTGCCAGCAGTTACTCGGGGCGAGCTTTCTTT.

CDR3 loop: CASTDGGGKIYNEQFF. CDR3 in DNA: TGTGCCAGCACCGACGGAGGAGGGAAGATATACAATGAGCAGTTCTTC. V is TRBV6-6 and J is TRBJ2-1, with D possibly matching TRBD2 (6 bases). CDR1 is MNHNY, CDR2 SVGAGI, per germline (reference sequence). The germline V and J ends were trimmed by 7 bases and 4 bases, with 20 bases remaining between them. CDR3 length equals 16 residues.

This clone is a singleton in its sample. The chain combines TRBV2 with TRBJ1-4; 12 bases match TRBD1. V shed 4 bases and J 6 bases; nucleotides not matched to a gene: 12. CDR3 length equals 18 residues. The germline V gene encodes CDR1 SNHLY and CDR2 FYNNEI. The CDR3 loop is CASSGLWDRGQIDEKLFF. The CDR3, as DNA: TGTGCCAGCAGTGGATTGTGGGACAGGGGGCAGATTGATGAAAAACTGTTTTTT.

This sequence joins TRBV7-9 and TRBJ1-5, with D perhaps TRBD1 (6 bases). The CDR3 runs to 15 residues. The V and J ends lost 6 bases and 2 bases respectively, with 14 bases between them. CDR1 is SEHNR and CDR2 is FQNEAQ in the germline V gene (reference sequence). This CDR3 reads CASSGGQNGNQPQHF. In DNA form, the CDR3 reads TGTGCCAGCAGTGGCGGACAGAACGGCAATCAGCCCCAGCATTTT.

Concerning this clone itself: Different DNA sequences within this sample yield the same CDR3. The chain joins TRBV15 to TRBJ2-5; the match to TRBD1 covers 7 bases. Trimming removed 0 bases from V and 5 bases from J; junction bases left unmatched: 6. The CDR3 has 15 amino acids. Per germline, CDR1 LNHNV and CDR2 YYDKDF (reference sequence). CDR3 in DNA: TGTGCCACCAGCAGAGACCCGACAGGGCGGGAGACCCAGTACTTC. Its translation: CATSRDPTGRETQYF.

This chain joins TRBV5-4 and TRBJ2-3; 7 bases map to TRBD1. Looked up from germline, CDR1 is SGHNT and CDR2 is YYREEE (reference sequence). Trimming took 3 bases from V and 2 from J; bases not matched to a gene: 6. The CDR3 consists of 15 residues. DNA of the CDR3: TGTGCCAGCAGCTACGACAGGGCCTCCACAGATACGCAGTATTTT. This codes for CASSYDRASTDTQYF.

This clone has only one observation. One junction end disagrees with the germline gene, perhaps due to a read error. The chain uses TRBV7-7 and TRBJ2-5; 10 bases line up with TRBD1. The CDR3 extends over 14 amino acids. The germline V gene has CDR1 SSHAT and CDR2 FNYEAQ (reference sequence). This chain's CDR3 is CASSPGTGAETQYF. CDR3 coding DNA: TGTGCTAGCAGCCCCGGGACAGGGGCAGAGACCCAGTACTTC.

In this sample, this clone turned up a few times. The CDR3 sequence is CASSPGQGIQPQHF. The CDR3 coding sequence is TGTGCCAGCAGCCCAGGACAGGGGATTCAGCCCCAGCATTTT. The chain combines TRBV5-4 with TRBJ1-5; 9 nucleotides line up with TRBD1. The junction had 5 bases not matched to a gene; V was cut back by 4 bases and J by 6 bases. CDR1 is SGHNT, CDR2 YYREEE, per germline (reference sequence). This CDR3 is built from 14 residues.

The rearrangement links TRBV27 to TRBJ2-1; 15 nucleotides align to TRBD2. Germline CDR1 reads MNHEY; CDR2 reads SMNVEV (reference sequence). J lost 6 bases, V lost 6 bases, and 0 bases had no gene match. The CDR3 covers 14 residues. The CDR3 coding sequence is TGTGCCAGCAGGGGACTAGCGGGAGGCAATGAGCAGTTCTTC. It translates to CASRGLAGGNEQFF.

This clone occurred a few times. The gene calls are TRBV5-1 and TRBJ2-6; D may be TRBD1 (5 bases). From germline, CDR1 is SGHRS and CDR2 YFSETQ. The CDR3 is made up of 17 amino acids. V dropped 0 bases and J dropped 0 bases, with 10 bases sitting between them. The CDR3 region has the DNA TGCGCCAGCAGCTTGGTTCAGGGCCACTCTGGGGCCAACGTCCTGACTTTC. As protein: CASSLVQGHSGANVLTF. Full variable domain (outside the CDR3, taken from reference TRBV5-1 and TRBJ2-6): KAGVTQTPRYLIKTRGQQVTLSCSPISGHRSVSWYQQTPGQGLQFLFEYFSETQRNKGNFPGRFSGRQFSNSRSEMNVSTLELGDSALYLCASSLVQGHSGANVLTFGAGSRLTVL.

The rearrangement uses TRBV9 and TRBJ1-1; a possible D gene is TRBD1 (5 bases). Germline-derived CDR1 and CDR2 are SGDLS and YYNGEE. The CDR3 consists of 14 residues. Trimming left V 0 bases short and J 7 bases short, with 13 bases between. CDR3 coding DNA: TGTGCCAGCAGCGTAGACCCAGGGCGAGGTGAAGCTTTCTTT. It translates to CASSVDPGRGEAFF.

The CDR3 loop reads CASSLRGTSGDNEQFF. CDR3 DNA sequence: TGCGCCAGCAGCCTCCGAGGGACTAGCGGGGACAATGAGCAGTTCTTC. The rearrangement joins TRBV4-1 to TRBJ2-1; 13 bases fit TRBD2. Germline CDR1 reads MGHRA; CDR2 reads YSYEKL. There are 16 residues in the CDR3. V shed 4 bases and J 5 bases; nucleotides not matched to a gene: 5.

The CDR3, as DNA: TGTGCCAGCGCAGATGGGCAGCAGTTCTTC. Amino acids: CASADGQQFF. The V and J genes are TRBV28 and TRBJ2-1, with D hard to call. CDR1 is MDHEN, CDR2 SYDVKM, per germline. The CDR3 is 10 residues long. V lost 8 bases and J 11 bases, leaving 10 bases between the germline ends.

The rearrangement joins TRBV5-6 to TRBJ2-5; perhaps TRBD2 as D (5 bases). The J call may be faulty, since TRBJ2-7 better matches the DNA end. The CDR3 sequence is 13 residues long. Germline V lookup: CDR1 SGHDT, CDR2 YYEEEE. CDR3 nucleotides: TGTGCCAGCAGCTTGGGGAGGATCGACGAGCAGTACTTC. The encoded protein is CASSLGRIDEQYF.

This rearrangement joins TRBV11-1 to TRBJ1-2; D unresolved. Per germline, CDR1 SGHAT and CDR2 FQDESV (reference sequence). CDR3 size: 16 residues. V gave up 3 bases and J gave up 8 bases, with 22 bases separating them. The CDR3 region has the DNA TGTGCCAGCAGCTTGGGAACTGTAGCGCCGCTTGAGGGCTACACCTTC. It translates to CASSLGTVAPLEGYTF.

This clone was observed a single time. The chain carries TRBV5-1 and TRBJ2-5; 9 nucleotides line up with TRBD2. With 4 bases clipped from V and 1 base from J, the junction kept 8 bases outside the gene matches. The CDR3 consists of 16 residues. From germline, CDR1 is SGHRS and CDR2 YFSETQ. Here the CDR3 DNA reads TGCGCCAGCAGCCGGGGGGCTAGCGGGACCCAAGAGACCCAGTACTTC. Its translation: CASSRGASGTQETQYF.

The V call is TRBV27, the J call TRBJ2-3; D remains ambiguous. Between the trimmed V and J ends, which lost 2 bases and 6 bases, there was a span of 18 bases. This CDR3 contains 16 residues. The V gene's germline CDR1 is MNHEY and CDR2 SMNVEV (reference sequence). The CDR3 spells CASSLRGVTLWDTQYF. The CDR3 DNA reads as TGTGCCAGCAGTTTACGAGGAGTGACCCTGTGGGATACGCAGTATTTT.

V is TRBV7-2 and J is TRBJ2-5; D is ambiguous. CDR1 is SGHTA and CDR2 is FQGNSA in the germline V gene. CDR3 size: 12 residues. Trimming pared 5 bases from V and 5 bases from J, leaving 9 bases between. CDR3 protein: CASSPSRETQYF. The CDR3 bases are TGTGCCAGCAGCCCAAGCAGGGAGACCCAGTACTTC.

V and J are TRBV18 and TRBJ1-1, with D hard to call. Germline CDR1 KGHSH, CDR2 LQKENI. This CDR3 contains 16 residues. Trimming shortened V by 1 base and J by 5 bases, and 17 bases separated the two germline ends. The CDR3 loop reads CASSPRGGGKGTEAFF. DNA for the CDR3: TGTGCCAGCTCACCACGGGGTGGAGGAAAAGGGACTGAAGCTTTCTTT.

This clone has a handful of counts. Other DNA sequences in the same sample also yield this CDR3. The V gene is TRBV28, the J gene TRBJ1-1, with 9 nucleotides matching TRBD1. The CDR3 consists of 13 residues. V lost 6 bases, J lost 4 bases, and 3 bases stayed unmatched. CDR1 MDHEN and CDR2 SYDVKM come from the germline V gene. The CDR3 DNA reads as TGTGCCAGCAGGCGACAGGGGGGCACTGAAGCTTTCTTT. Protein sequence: CASRRQGGTEAFF.

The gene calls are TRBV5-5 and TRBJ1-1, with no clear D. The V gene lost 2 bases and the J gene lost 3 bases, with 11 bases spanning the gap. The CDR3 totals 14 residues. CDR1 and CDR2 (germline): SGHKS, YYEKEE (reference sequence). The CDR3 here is CASSFWMEDTEAFF. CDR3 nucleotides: TGTGCCAGCAGCTTTTGGATGGAGGACACTGAAGCTTTCTTT.

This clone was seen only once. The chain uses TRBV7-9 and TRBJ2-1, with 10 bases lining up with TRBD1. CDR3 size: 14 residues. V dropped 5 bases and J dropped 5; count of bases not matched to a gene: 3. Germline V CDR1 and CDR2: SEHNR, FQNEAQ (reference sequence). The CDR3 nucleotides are TGTGCCAGCAGCAACGGGACAGGGGACAATGAGCAGTTCTTC. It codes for CASSNGTGDNEQFF.

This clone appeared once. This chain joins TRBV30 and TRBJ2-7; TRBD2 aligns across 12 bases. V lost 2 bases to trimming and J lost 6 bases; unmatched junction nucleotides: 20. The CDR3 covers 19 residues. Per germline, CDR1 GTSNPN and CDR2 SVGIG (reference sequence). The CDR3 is CAWSNKASGRGTGAFEQYF. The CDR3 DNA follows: TGTGCCTGGAGTAATAAGGCTAGCGGGAGGGGCACGGGGGCGTTCGAGCAGTACTTC.